This is a list of T cell receptor beta chains from one sample in a study of regulatory T cells in long-lasting Graves disease. One entry per CDR3 protein results from TCRdb running MiXCR on the multiplex PCR reads. The data hold approximately 690,000 distinct CDR3 sequences, with about 32% observed a single time. The sample was peripheral blood mononuclear cells (PBMCs), taken when the disease was refractory, from a patient treated with antithyroid drugs. These receptors came from a female donor with Graves disease. Both conserved end residues are part of each CDR3. Not all rows give a size; the values are once, few, many and, for expanded clones, a class.

J gene	V gene	clone size	CDR3 protein
TRBJ1-4	TRBV6-5	few	CASSYARFGANEKLFF
TRBJ1-2	TRBV9	-	CASSDGGAFGGYTF
TRBJ2-7	TRBV20-1	few	CSASRPSGTYEQYF
TRBJ1-6	TRBV7-9	once	CASSLEGTPYNSPLHF
TRBJ1-5	TRBV7-9	few	CASSPRDSGQPQHF
TRBJ1-2	TRBV20-1	few	CSARVGQPHGGYTF
TRBJ2-7	TRBV3-1	-	CASSQVSTSGKYEQYF
TRBJ2-3	TRBV4-1	-	CASSQETTSGRAADTQYF
TRBJ1-3	TRBV6-4	-	CASSYRGEYSGNTIYF
TRBJ1-4	TRBV10-2	few	CASTGANEKLFF
TRBJ2-7	TRBV11-2	-	CASSFRGLEYYYEQYF
TRBJ2-7	TRBV6-1	-	CASSDVGQPSFSEQYF
TRBJ1-1	TRBV6-2/TRBV6-3	many	CASSYWGQGVPEAFF
TRBJ1-1	TRBV15	many	CATSRDLDSEAFF
TRBJ2-7	TRBV6-2/TRBV6-3	few	CASSYSTGPYEQYF
TRBJ1-2	TRBV6-1	-	CASSGQTGGYGYTF
TRBJ1-1	TRBV12-3/TRBV12-4	many	CASSLISGAGYGAEAFF
TRBJ1-4	TRBV20-1	-	CSAQDSLREKLFF
TRBJ2-2	TRBV7-9	few	CASSLESAGPVTGELFF
TRBJ2-7	TRBV25-1	-	CASSEGDRGEQYF
TRBJ2-1	TRBV12-3/TRBV12-4	-	CASRSTSGNNLDEQFF
TRBJ2-2	TRBV9	-	CVSSPRTSNTGELFF
TRBJ1-2	TRBV11-2	once	CASSPARAQGAGYTF
TRBJ1-2	TRBV12-5	-	CASGVGGLDYGYTF
TRBJ2-2	TRBV30	few	CAWGAQQNTGELFF
TRBJ2-7	TRBV4-1	once	CASSQDLPSGILYEQYF
TRBJ2-2	TRBV6-9	-	CASSYPLAGEGTGELFF
TRBJ1-4	TRBV9	-	CASSVGAGGVGEKLFF
TRBJ1-2	TRBV5-5	-	CASSLGAGAANYGYTF
TRBJ1-2	TRBV25-1	few	CASSEFQSYGYTF